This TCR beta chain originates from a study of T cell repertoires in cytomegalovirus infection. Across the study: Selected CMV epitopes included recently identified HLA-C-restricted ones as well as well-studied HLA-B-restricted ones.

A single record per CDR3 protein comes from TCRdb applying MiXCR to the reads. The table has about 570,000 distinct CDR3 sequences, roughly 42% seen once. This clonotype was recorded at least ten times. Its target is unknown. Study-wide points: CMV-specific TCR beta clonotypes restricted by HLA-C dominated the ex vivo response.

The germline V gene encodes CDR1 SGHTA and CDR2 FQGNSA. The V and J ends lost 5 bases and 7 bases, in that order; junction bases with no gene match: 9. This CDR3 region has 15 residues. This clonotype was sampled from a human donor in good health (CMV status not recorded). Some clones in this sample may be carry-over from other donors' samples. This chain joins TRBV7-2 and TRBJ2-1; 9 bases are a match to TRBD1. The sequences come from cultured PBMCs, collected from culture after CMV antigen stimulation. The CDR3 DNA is TGTGCCAGCAGCCCCGGACAGGGGCTGTGGAATGAGCAGTTCTTC. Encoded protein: CASSPGQGLWNEQFF.